A single sample is the source of the 17 T cell receptor beta chains below, sequenced in a study of blood T cell repertoires in COVID-19. The table came from immunoSEQ multiplex PCR; TCRdb's copy has only in-frame clones and leaves some out. The sample contains approximately 300,000 clones, roughly 90% of which appear only once. The sample consisted of peripheral blood. Source of these receptors: a woman between 45 and 65 years old with active or convalescent COVID-19.

V is TRBV11-1 and J is TRBJ2-7, with D possibly matching TRBD2 (6 bases). The V and J ends lost 3 bases and 2 bases respectively, with 11 bases between them. The CDR3 contains 14 residues. The germline CDR1 and CDR2 sequences are SGHAT and FQDESV (reference sequence). The CDR3 sequence is CASSFAGPAYEQYF. CDR3 DNA sequence: TGTGCCAGCAGCTTCGCGGGACCGGCCTACGAGCAGTACTTC.

This sequence joins TRBV7-2 and TRBJ2-7; the D is unclear. V dropped 5 bases and J dropped 4 bases, with 9 bases sitting between them. Germline V lookup: CDR1 SGHTA, CDR2 FQGNSA. The CDR3 extends over 12 amino acids. The CDR3 DNA is TGTGCCAGCAGCACCCACGGGTACGAGCAGTACTTC. Its translation is CASSTHGYEQYF. Looking up the rest from reference TRBV7-2 and TRBJ2-7 gives the full variable domain: GAGVSQSPSNKVTEKGKDVELRCDPISGHTALYWYRQSLGQGLEFLIYFQGNSAPDKSGLPSDRFSAERTGGSVSTLTIQRTQQEDSAVYLCASSTHGYEQYFGPGTRLTVT.

The V gene is TRBV7-9, the J gene TRBJ1-6, with 9 bases identical to TRBD1. With 5 bases clipped from V and 9 bases from J, the junction kept 5 bases outside the gene matches. The germline V gene has CDR1 SEHNR and CDR2 FQNEAQ (reference sequence). This CDR3 is built from 14 residues. CDR3 sequence reads: CASSPGTGPSPLHF. The CDR3 coding sequence is TGTGCCAGCAGCCCAGGGACAGGGCCTTCACCCCTCCACTTT.

This clone occurred a few times. The rearrangement links TRBV6-5 to TRBJ2-7; 8 nucleotides line up with TRBD2. Per germline, CDR1 MNHEY and CDR2 SVGAGI. V gave up 4 bases and J gave up 4 bases; unmatched junction bases: 9. This CDR3 region has 15 residues. For the CDR3, the DNA is TGTGCCAGCAGTTTCCTTAGCGGGAAAAGTTACGAGCAGTACTTC. This translates into CASSFLSGKSYEQYF.

The chain is built from TRBV19 and TRBJ1-4; TRBD1 agrees at 8 bases. CDR1 LNHDA and CDR2 SQIVND come from the germline V gene (reference sequence). The CDR3 has 15 residues. V lost 4 bases, J lost 8 bases, and 9 bases stayed unmatched. CDR3 in amino acids: CASSTLTGVEEKLFF. CDR3 coding DNA: TGTGCCAGTAGTACCCTGACAGGGGTCGAAGAAAAACTGTTTTTT.

The chain couples TRBV3-1 (or the pseudogene TRBV3-2) to TRBJ1-2, with 7 bases fitting TRBD1. This CDR3 region has 21 residues. CDR1 and CDR2 from the germline V gene are LGHDT and YNNKEL (reference sequence). V lost 3 bases, J lost 8 bases, and 30 bases stayed unmatched. The DNA of the CDR3 is TGTGCCAGCAGCCATCCCGGGACAGTGAGAGCACGGGGAGAAGGTATTCGAGGCTACACCTTC. It encodes CASSHPGTVRARGEGIRGYTF.

This chain connects TRBV28 to TRBJ1-3; D perhaps matches TRBD1 (5 bases). The CDR3 consists of 16 residues. Trimming took 7 bases from V and 1 from J, leaving 17 bases between them. The germline V gene encodes CDR1 MDHEN and CDR2 SYDVKM. CDR3 DNA sequence: TGTGCCAGCATCGATCTCAGGGCCCGATCTGGAAACACCATATATTTT. This gives the protein CASIDLRARSGNTIYF.

This clone has only a few counts. The V call is TRBV27, the J call TRBJ1-5; D perhaps matches TRBD1 (6 bases). V lost 1 base to trimming and J lost 6 bases, with 22 bases between them. The germline V gene has CDR1 MNHEY and CDR2 SMNVEV (reference sequence). The CDR3 sequence is 18 residues long. CDR3: CASSLYAGAIYGTQPQHF. As DNA, the CDR3 is TGTGCCAGCAGTTTATATGCAGGGGCGATATATGGGACTCAGCCCCAGCATTTT.

This clone appeared a single time. V usage is TRBV7-2 and J usage is TRBJ1-2, with unresolved D. The CDR3 is made up of 11 amino acids. Trimming removed 5 bases at V and 8 bases at J, with 9 bases between. Germline values: CDR1 SGHTA, CDR2 FQGNSA. Written as DNA, the CDR3 is TGTGCCAGCAGCCCACGGTTCGGCTACACCTTC. This encodes CASSPRFGYTF.

This rearrangement joins TRBV5-4 to TRBJ2-7; D is uncertain. With 3 bases removed from V and 5 bases from J, the gap between germline ends came to 15 bases. This CDR3 has 14 residues. Germline V CDR1 and CDR2: SGHNT, YYREEE (reference sequence). CDR3: CASSSHTRGHEQYF. CDR3 nucleotide sequence: TGTGCCAGCAGCTCCCATACCCGAGGTCACGAGCAGTACTTC.

The DNA for the CDR3 is TGTGCCAGCCGGGGGGTGGGCGATGAGCAGTTCTTC. Its protein is CASRGVGDEQFF. The chain couples TRBV12-3 or TRBV12-4 to TRBJ2-1, with TRBD2 identical over 7 bases. There are 12 residues in the CDR3. V trimming: 8 bases; J trimming: 8 bases; junction bases outside the gene matches: 6.

This clone was seen only a few times. The rearrangement uses TRBV19 and TRBJ2-6, with a weak D call TRBD1 (5 bases). The CDR3 runs 15 residues. Germline V gene lookup returns CDR1 LNHDA and CDR2 SQIVND (reference sequence). The V end was cut by 9 bases, the J end by 0 bases, with 12 bases between. The DNA of the CDR3 is TGTGCCAGCCGCCCAGGGAACTCTGGGGCCAACGTCCTGACTTTC. Translated, it gives CASRPGNSGANVLTF.

The chain employs TRBV30 and TRBJ1-3, with TRBD1 matching over 8 bases. This CDR3 comprises 14 residues. The trim removed 1 base at V and 4 bases at J, leaving 3 bases unmatched. Germline V CDR1 and CDR2: GTSNPN, SVGIG (reference sequence). The CDR3 DNA reads as TGTGCCTGGAGTGCCTGGGACAGGGGAAACACCATATATTTT. It codes for CAWSAWDRGNTIYF.

The chain recombines TRBV28 with TRBJ1-2; D is ambiguous. CDR1 is MDHEN, CDR2 SYDVKM, per germline. CDR3 length: 14 amino acids. The V end was cut by 8 bases, the J end by 8 bases, with 21 bases between. The DNA for the CDR3 is TGTGCCAGCCTCTACTCGGGAGGGTTATTCGGCTACACCTTC. This sequence encodes CASLYSGGLFGYTF.

This sequence joins TRBV5-4 and TRBJ1-2, with TRBD1 identical over 7 bases. The V gene's germline CDR1 is SGHNT and CDR2 YYREEE (reference sequence). V was clipped by 8 bases and J by 0 bases; unmatched bases: 13. The CDR3 extends over 16 amino acids. CDR3 in amino acids: CASGRQGGLANYGYTF. The CDR3 nucleotides are TGTGCCAGTGGAAGACAGGGCGGCCTAGCTAACTATGGCTACACCTTC.

This rearrangement joins TRBV27 to TRBJ2-7, with D perhaps matching TRBD1 (6 bases). The CDR3 contains 14 residues. Germline CDR1 and CDR2: MNHEY and SMNVEV (reference sequence). Trimming removed 4 bases from V and 2 bases from J, with 12 bases in between. For the CDR3, the DNA is TGTGCCAGCAGTTCGACAGGAACAACCTACGAGCAGTACTTC. Translating it yields CASSSTGTTYEQYF.

This clone was observed a single time. V usage is TRBV3-1 (or the pseudogene TRBV3-2) and J usage is TRBJ2-7, with 10 nucleotides matching TRBD2. With V trimmed by 1 base and J by 6 bases, 9 bases remained unmatched. The CDR3 loop spans 16 amino acids. From germline, CDR1 is LGHDT and CDR2 YNNKEL (reference sequence). CDR3 coding DNA: TGTGCCAGCAGCCAAGCTAGCGGGAGTAAATACCGCGAGCAGTACTTC. It yields the protein CASSQASGSKYREQYF.